Described below is a single TCR beta chain sequence and its context. Germline values: CDR1 SGHDT, CDR2 YYEEEE. This CDR3 has 12 residues. Trimming pared 0 bases from V and 7 bases from J, leaving 4 bases between. The sample belongs to a study of long-term antiretroviral therapy in people with HIV. The run of the v3.0 immunoSEQ assay was at survey level. Sequenced by immunoSEQ multiplex PCR; TCRdb stores in-frame clones only, minus some. This sample has fewer than 25,000 clones, with 86% found just once. The J gene is TRBJ2-2, the V gene TRBV5-6; D is uncertain. The origin of this receptor is a man aged 45-65 years with HIV. Sample: unsorted PBMCs, taken 1.2 years after starting antiretroviral therapy. CDR3 sequence: CASSLVIGELFF. DNA of the CDR3: TGTGCCAGCAGCTTGGTAATCGGGGAGCTGTTTTTT.